This TCR beta chain was identified during a study of T-cell memory formation after mild COVID-19. In the study overall: TCR clusters were mostly donor specific. Overall study results and limits: Nothing showed for sure that second-wave clones peaking on day 37 were SARS-CoV-2 specific. Shrinking CD4+ clones resided mostly in CM and EM, and CD8+ ones in EMRA.

Barcoded TCR alpha and TCR beta cDNA libraries with UMIs came from 5'RACE using constant-segment primers. Using its own MiXCR run on the 5' RACE reads, TCRdb lists one record per CDR3 protein. The sample has approximately 180,000 distinct CDR3 sequences; 16% are singletons. The CDR3 is 15 amino acids. Per germline, CDR1 SGHAT and CDR2 FQNNGV. V was cut by 1 base and J by 3 bases, with 11 bases left in between. This clonotype was seen ten or more times. The target antigen is unknown. The origin of this receptor is an adult woman who had mild COVID-19 (a few samples of this study predate the infection). Cell type and time point are not known. Sequenced material: PBMCs or a T cell subset sorted from them (not recorded which). The V call is TRBV11-2, the J call TRBJ2-3; TRBD1 or TRBD2 may be the D gene (6 bases each). The DNA for the CDR3 is TGTGCCAGCAGCTTAGCGCGAGGGGGGACAGATACGCAGTATTTT. Its protein product is CASSLARGGTDTQYF.